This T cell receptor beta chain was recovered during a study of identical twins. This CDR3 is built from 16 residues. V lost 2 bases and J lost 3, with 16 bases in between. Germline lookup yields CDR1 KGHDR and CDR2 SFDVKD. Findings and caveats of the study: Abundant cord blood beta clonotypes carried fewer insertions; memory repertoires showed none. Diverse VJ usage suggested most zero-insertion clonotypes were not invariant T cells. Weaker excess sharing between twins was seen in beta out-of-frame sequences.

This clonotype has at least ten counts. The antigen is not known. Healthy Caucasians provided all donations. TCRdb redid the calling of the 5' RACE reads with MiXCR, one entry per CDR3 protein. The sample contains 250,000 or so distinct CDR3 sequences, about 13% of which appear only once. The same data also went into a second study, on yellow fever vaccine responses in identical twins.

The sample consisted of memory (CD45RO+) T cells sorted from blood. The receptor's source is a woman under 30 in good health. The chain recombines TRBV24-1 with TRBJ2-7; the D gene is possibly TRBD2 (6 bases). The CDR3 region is CATSDSNPGTLYEQYF. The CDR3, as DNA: TGTGCCACCAGTGATTCCAATCCAGGGACTCTCTACGAGCAGTACTTC.